These T cell receptor beta chains were read from a single sample in a study of blood T cell repertoires in COVID-19. TCRdb's table, derived via immunoSEQ multiplex PCR, lists solely in-frame clones and lacks some. The sample yields about 51,000 clones, about 86% seen once. Sequencing was performed on peripheral blood. These receptors were taken from a man aged 80 or over with active COVID-19. The CDR3 runs from the conserved cysteine through the conserved F or W. The D gene is left open where the match is weak. Rows give clone size only sometimes, using once, few, many, or a class for an expanded clone.

cdr3_aa cdr3_nt v_call d_call clone_size j_call
CASSLPQGAGEDTEAFF TGTGCCAGCAGCTTACCCCAGGGGGCGGGTGAGGACACTGAAGCTTTCTTT TRBV28 TRBD1 . TRBJ1-1
CASRTGFGANVLTF TGTGCCAGTCGAACAGGGTTCGGGGCCAACGTCCTGACTTTC TRBV19 . . TRBJ2-6
CASSSLSGPYEQYF TGTGCCAGCAGTTCCCTGAGCGGCCCCTACGAGCAGTACTTC TRBV6-6 . . TRBJ2-7
CASSPLAGELNEQFF TGTGCCAGCTCACCATTAGCAGGGGAGTTGAATGAGCAGTTCTTC TRBV18 . . TRBJ2-1
CASSPPGQGTHGYTF TGTGCCAGCAGTCCTCCGGGACAGGGGACGCATGGCTACACCTTC TRBV2 TRBD1 . TRBJ1-2
CASSPRGIATNEKLFF TGCGCCAGCAGCCCTAGGGGGATTGCAACTAATGAAAAACTGTTTTTT TRBV5-1 . . TRBJ1-4
CASSQDWLAGEETQYF TGTGCCAGCAGCCAAGATTGGCTAGCGGGAGAAGAGACCCAGTACTTC TRBV4-2 TRBD2 . TRBJ2-5
CAISATGGRTNEKLFF TGTGCCATCAGTGCGACAGGGGGCAGAACTAATGAAAAACTGTTTTTT TRBV10-3 TRBD1 . TRBJ1-4
CASSAGTGNYGYTF TGTGCCAGTAGTGCCGGGACAGGGAATTATGGCTACACCTTC TRBV19 TRBD1 once TRBJ1-2
CASSSLREYNSPLHF TGTGCCAGCAGCTCCCTCCGGGAGTATAATTCACCCCTCCACTTT TRBV7-2 . few TRBJ1-6
CASSQDREAGELFF TGTGCCAGCAGCCAAGACAGAGAGGCCGGGGAGCTGTTTTTT TRBV3-1/TRBV3-2 . . TRBJ2-2
CASSQGRRSTPLHF TGTGCCAGCAGCCAAGGGAGGCGGTCAACACCCCTCCACTTT TRBV14 . few TRBJ1-6
CAINTGSSYNEQFF TGTGCCATCAATACAGGGAGCTCCTACAATGAGCAGTTCTTC TRBV10-3 . . TRBJ2-1
CASSPRRLLEQYF TGTGCCAGCAGTCCACGACGACTTCTTGAGCAGTACTTC TRBV6-6 . . TRBJ2-7
CASSESPTGPGYF TGCGCCAGCAGTGAGTCCCCTACAGGGCCGGGGTACTTC TRBV10-1 . . TRBJ2-7
CASSDSPGTGKYQETQYF TGTGCCAGCAGTGACTCTCCCGGGACAGGGAAGTACCAAGAGACCCAGTACTTC TRBV6-4 TRBD1 . TRBJ2-5
CATSDRTGRSQYF TGTGCCACCAGTGATCGGACAGGGCGGTCACAGTACTTC TRBV24-1 TRBD1 once TRBJ2-5
CASSLRQGVNEQFF TGTGCCAGCAGCTTACGACAGGGGGTGAATGAGCAGTTCTTC TRBV7-3 TRBD1 . TRBJ2-1
CASSVEGGELTDTQYF TGTGCCAGCAGCGTAGAGGGCGGGGAACTCACAGATACGCAGTATTTT TRBV9 . . TRBJ2-3
CASSLSLDRGNEKLFF TGTGCCAGCAGCTTATCTCTAGACAGGGGGAATGAAAAACTGTTTTTT TRBV7-9 TRBD1 . TRBJ1-4
CASSLALGLAGREQYF TGTGCCAGCAGCTTAGCGCTTGGACTAGCGGGTCGAGAGCAGTACTTC TRBV7-6 TRBD2 . TRBJ2-7
CASSLKTGSGTEAFF TGTGCCAGCAGCCTGAAGACAGGGTCGGGCACTGAAGCTTTCTTT TRBV5-4 TRBD1 . TRBJ1-1
CASSPSNGAKNIQYF TGTGCCAGCAGCCCTTCAAACGGAGCCAAAAACATTCAGTACTTC TRBV7-2 . . TRBJ2-4